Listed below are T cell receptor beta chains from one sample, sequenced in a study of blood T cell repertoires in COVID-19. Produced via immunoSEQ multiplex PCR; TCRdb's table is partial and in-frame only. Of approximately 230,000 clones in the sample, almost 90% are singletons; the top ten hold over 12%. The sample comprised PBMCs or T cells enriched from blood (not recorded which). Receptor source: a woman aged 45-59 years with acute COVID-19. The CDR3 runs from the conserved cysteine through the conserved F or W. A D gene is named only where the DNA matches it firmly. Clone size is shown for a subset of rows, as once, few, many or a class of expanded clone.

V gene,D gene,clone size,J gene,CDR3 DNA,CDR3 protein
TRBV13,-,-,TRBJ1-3,TGTGCCAGCAGCTTTAACAGGGACGACACCATATATTTT,CASSFNRDDTIYF
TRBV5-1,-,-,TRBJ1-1,TGCGCCAGCAGCCAACCCACCGGGACACCCAACACTGAAGCTTTCTTT,CASSQPTGTPNTEAFF
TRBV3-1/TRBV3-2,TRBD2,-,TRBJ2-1,TGTGCCAGCAGCCAAGATCGGGGGACTAGTATCTACAATGAGCAGTTCTTC,CASSQDRGTSIYNEQFF
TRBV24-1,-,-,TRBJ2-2,TGTGCCACCAGTGACCCGCCAGGAACGAACACCGGGGAGCTGTTTTTT,CATSDPPGTNTGELFF
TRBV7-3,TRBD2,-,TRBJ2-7,TGTGCCAGCAGCTTGGGACTAGCGGGAGGTGAGCAGTACTTC,CASSLGLAGGEQYF
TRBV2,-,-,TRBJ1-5,TGTGCCAGCAAGTACACAGGGCAACATCAGCCCCAGCATTTT,CASKYTGQHQPQHF
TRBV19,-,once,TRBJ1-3,TGTGCCAGTAGTATCAGGGCTTCTGGAAACACCATATATTTT,CASSIRASGNTIYF
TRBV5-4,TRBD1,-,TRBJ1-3,TGTGCCAGCAGCCAAGGGGCAGGGACAGTCTCTGGAAACACCATATATTTT,CASSQGAGTVSGNTIYF
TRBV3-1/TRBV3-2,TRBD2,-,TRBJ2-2,TGTGCCAGCAGCCTTCGACCCCTACTAGCGGCCACGAACACCGGGGAGCTGTTTTTT,CASSLRPLLAATNTGELFF
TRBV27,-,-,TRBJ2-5,TGTGCCAGCAGTTCAAGAGGGCGAGAGACCCAGTACTTC,CASSSRGRETQYF
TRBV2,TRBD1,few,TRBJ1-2,TGTGCCAGCAGTGAGATCGACAGGGACTATGGCTACACCTTC,CASSEIDRDYGYTF
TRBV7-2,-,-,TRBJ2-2,TGTGCCAGCAGCTTATCCGGGATGAACACCGGGGAGCTGTTTTTT,CASSLSGMNTGELFF
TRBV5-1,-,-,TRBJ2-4,TGCGCCAGCAGCTTGGGGGGACACCAGGGGAACATTCAGTACTTC,CASSLGGHQGNIQYF
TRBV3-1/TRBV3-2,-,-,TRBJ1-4,TGTGCCAGCGGAAAGGGAGTTAATGAAAAACTGTTTTTT,CASGKGVNEKLFF
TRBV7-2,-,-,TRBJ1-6,TGTGCCAGCAGCTTCGGTCCCAGGGACACCCTTAATTCACCCCTCCACTTT,CASSFGPRDTLNSPLHF